The sequence of this T cell receptor beta chain was determined in a study of blood T cells in healthy people across ages. Whole-study findings and limits: The CMV status of each donor remained undetermined, and this could have confounded shifts in expanded clonotypes. Compared with aged donors, long-lived donors showed fewer expanded clones, suggesting selection.

Then a second PCR, running roughly 7 to 11 cycles, was carried out with a sample-barcoded 5' primer and a J-beta primer mix. TCRdb re-called the 5' RACE reads with MiXCR, one entry per CDR3 protein. The sample lists over a million distinct CDR3 sequences, about 42% occurring once. About this clonotype: The antigen is undetermined.

With 0 bases clipped from V and 6 bases from J, the junction kept 15 bases outside the gene matches. This CDR3 spans 18 amino acids. Germline CDR1 is SGDLS and CDR2 is YYNGEE. The sample comprised blood. The TCR sequence derives from a woman aged 18-35 years in good health. This rearrangement joins TRBV9 to TRBJ2-3, with 8 bases fitting TRBD2. The CDR3 DNA is TGTGCCAGCAGCGTAGCCCTAGGTAGCGGGAATTCTTCCGATACGCAGTATTTT. Encoded protein: CASSVALGSGNSSDTQYF.